A selection of T cell receptor beta chains follows, all from one sample in a study of shared clonotypes between healthy human individuals. Some clones are missing from TCRdb's copy, which holds only in-frame ones; the method was immunoSEQ multiplex PCR. The data hold millions of clones, with 85% to 95% observed a single time. The source material was naive CD8+ T cells sorted from blood. These receptor sequences come from a man aged 18 to 30 in good health. The CDR3 runs from the conserved cysteine through the conserved F or W. Each record gives: J gene, clone size, D gene, V gene, CDR3 DNA, CDR3 protein. D genes are given only for firm matches. The size entry is marked missing in some rows and otherwise reads once, few, many or a size class.

J gene: TRBJ2-5; clone size: -; D gene: TRBD2; V gene: TRBV27; CDR3 DNA: TGTGCCAGCAGTTTATCGGGTCCCGGACTAGCATTTAGGGAGACCCAGTACTTC; CDR3 protein: CASSLSGPGLAFRETQYF
J gene: TRBJ2-5; clone size: -; D gene: -; V gene: TRBV13; CDR3 DNA: TGTGCCAGCAGCTTAGCAGGTTCCCTAAGTGAAGAGACCCAGTACTTC; CDR3 protein: CASSLAGSLSEETQYF
J gene: TRBJ2-7; clone size: -; D gene: TRBD1; V gene: TRBV2; CDR3 DNA: TGTGCCAGCAGTGAAGAGGACAGGGGCTACGACGAGCAGTACTTC; CDR3 protein: CASSEEDRGYDEQYF
J gene: TRBJ2-7; clone size: once; D gene: -; V gene: TRBV6-1; CDR3 DNA: TGTGCCACATGGGACTCCCTGGTGGGGCAGTACTTC; CDR3 protein: CATWDSLVGQYF
J gene: TRBJ2-7; clone size: few; D gene: -; V gene: TRBV19; CDR3 DNA: TGTGCCAGTAGCAAGGAAGGTGCTTCCGAGCAGTACTTC; CDR3 protein: CASSKEGASEQYF
J gene: TRBJ2-2; clone size: -; D gene: TRBD2; V gene: TRBV4-3; CDR3 DNA: TGCGCCAGCAGCCAAGATACTAGCGGGGAGACCGGGGAGCTGTTTTTT; CDR3 protein: CASSQDTSGETGELFF
J gene: TRBJ1-1; clone size: -; D gene: TRBD1; V gene: TRBV7-3; CDR3 DNA: TGTGCCAGCAGTCGGACAGGGGGCACTGAAGCTTTCTTT; CDR3 protein: CASSRTGGTEAFF
J gene: TRBJ2-7; clone size: -; D gene: -; V gene: TRBV9; CDR3 DNA: TGTGCCAGCAGCGTCCCGTCGGACGAGCAGTACTTC; CDR3 protein: CASSVPSDEQYF
J gene: TRBJ2-7; clone size: once; D gene: -; V gene: TRBV14; CDR3 DNA: TGTGCCAGCAGCCAAGAATATATCAGCTACGAGCAGTACTTC; CDR3 protein: CASSQEYISYEQYF
J gene: TRBJ1-1; clone size: -; D gene: -; V gene: TRBV5-6; CDR3 DNA: TGTGCCAGCAGCGGGGAAGGCGGCCGAGGGTTAGGGACTGAAGCTTTCTTT; CDR3 protein: CASSGEGGRGLGTEAFF
J gene: TRBJ2-1; clone size: -; D gene: -; V gene: TRBV14; CDR3 DNA: TGTGCCAGCAGCCCGGGCGGTGAGCAGTTCTTC; CDR3 protein: CASSPGGEQFF
J gene: TRBJ2-5; clone size: -; D gene: -; V gene: TRBV13; CDR3 DNA: TGTGCCAGCAGCTCCCGGGGTTCCCAAGAGACCCAGTACTTC; CDR3 protein: CASSSRGSQETQYF
J gene: TRBJ1-1; clone size: once; D gene: -; V gene: TRBV28; CDR3 DNA: TGTGCCAGCAGTTTAGGACCGAACACTGAAGCTTTCTTT; CDR3 protein: CASSLGPNTEAFF
J gene: TRBJ2-3; clone size: -; D gene: -; V gene: TRBV7-3; CDR3 DNA: TGTGCCAGCAGCTTAACCGTTCTGGCGGGGGCCACAGATACGCAGTATTTT; CDR3 protein: CASSLTVLAGATDTQYF
J gene: TRBJ2-2; clone size: -; D gene: -; V gene: TRBV9; CDR3 DNA: TGTGCCAGCAGCCCCCCCCCGGGCAACACCGGGGAGCTGTTTTTT; CDR3 protein: CASSPPPGNTGELFF
J gene: TRBJ2-7; clone size: -; D gene: -; V gene: TRBV5-1; CDR3 DNA: TGCGCCAGCAGCTTGAGGCTCCAACGGGGCTACGAGCAGTACTTC; CDR3 protein: CASSLRLQRGYEQYF
J gene: TRBJ2-7; clone size: -; D gene: -; V gene: TRBV7-9; CDR3 DNA: TGTGCCAGCAGCTCCCCCCGGGGCGCATCCTACGAGCAGTACTTC; CDR3 protein: CASSSPRGASYEQYF
J gene: TRBJ2-7; clone size: few; D gene: -; V gene: TRBV30; CDR3 DNA: TGTGCCTGGAGTGGGGAGTCCTACGAGCAGTACTTC; CDR3 protein: CAWSGESYEQYF
J gene: TRBJ2-5; clone size: -; D gene: -; V gene: TRBV29-1; CDR3 DNA: TGCAGCGTTGAAGAATCAGGGTACCAAGAGACCCAGTACTTC; CDR3 protein: CSVEESGYQETQYF
J gene: TRBJ2-2; clone size: -; D gene: -; V gene: TRBV5-4; CDR3 DNA: TGTGCCAGCAGCCGAGGCTGGGAAGACACCGGGGAGCTGTTTTTT; CDR3 protein: CASSRGWEDTGELFF
J gene: TRBJ1-2; clone size: -; D gene: -; V gene: TRBV4-3; CDR3 DNA: TGCGCCAGCAGCCAAGGCCTGGTGACAGGAGATGGCTACACCTTC; CDR3 protein: CASSQGLVTGDGYTF
J gene: TRBJ2-5; clone size: -; D gene: -; V gene: TRBV10-3; CDR3 DNA: TGTGCCATCAGTGAGCCCCAGGGACAAGAGACCCAGTACTTC; CDR3 protein: CAISEPQGQETQYF
J gene: TRBJ2-7; clone size: -; D gene: -; V gene: TRBV7-2; CDR3 DNA: TGTGCCAGCAGCTTAGCATATGGGGGGAGCTCCTACGAGCAGTACTTC; CDR3 protein: CASSLAYGGSSYEQYF